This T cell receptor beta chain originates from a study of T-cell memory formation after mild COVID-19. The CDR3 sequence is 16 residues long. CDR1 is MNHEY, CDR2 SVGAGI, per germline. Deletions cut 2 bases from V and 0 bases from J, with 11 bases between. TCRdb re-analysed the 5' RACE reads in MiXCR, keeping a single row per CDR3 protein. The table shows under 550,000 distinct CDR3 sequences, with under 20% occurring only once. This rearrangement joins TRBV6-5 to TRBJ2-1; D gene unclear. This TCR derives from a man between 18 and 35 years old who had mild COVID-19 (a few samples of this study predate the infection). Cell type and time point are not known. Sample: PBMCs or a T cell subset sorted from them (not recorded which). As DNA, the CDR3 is TGTGCCAGCAGTTACCCGACCCCGAGCTCCTACAATGAGCAGTTCTTC. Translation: CASSYPTPSSYNEQFF.